This T cell receptor beta chain was retrieved from a study of blood T cell repertoires in COVID-19. Study summary: Donors in the United States, Italy and Spain gave samples during acute or convalescent COVID-19. PBMCs, B-cell-depleted T cells, or T cells were the source of the cDNA or gDNA that made up the material.

Study processing details: Estimation of nucleated cell counts relied on the amplification of reference gene primers. Sequencing used immunoSEQ multiplex PCR; TCRdb keeps in-frame clones, though not all of them. Clonal size and the V and J genes are those of that table, whereas D and trimming came from the DNA. The table shows 300,000 to 450,000 clones, with around 86% occurring only once. This sequence originates from a human donor in a cohort sampled during active COVID-19. Sequenced input: peripheral blood.

CDR3 amino acids: CASSHPGSETQYF. For the CDR3, the DNA is TGCGCCAGCAGCCACCCCGGGTCAGAGACCCAGTACTTC. This sequence joins TRBV5-1 and TRBJ2-5, with D unresolved. The CDR3 has 13 amino acids. V was cut by 4 bases and J by 4 bases, with 11 bases left in between. From germline, CDR1 is SGHRS and CDR2 YFSETQ.